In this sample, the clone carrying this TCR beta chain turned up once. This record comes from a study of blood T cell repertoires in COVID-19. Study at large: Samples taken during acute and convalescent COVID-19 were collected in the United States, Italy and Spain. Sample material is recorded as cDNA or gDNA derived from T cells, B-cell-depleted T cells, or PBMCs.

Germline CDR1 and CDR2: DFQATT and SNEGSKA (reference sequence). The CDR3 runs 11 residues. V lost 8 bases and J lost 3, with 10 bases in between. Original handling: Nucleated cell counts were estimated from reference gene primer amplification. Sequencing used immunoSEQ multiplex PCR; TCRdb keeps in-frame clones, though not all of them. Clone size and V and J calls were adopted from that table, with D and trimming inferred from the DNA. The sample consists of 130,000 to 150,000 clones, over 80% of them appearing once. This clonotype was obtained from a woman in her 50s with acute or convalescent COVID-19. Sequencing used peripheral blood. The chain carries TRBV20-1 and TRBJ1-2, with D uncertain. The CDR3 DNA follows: TGCAGTAAAGCGAGGGACTATGGCTACACCTTC. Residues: CSKARDYGYTF.